The 32 T cell receptor beta chains in this list originate from one sample, sequenced in a study of blood T cell repertoires in COVID-19. Libraries were prepared by immunoSEQ multiplex PCR; TCRdb keeps only in-frame clonotypes and omits some of them. The sample shows 150,000 to 200,000 clones, approximately 80% of them seen only once. The sequencing input was peripheral blood. Receptor source: a woman between 40 and 50 years old with COVID-19, enrolled during active disease.

The rearrangement joins TRBV18 to TRBJ1-1; the D gene is possibly TRBD1 (6 bases). The V end was cut by 3 bases, the J end by 3 bases, with 14 bases between. The CDR3 extends over 15 amino acids. Germline-derived CDR1 and CDR2 are KGHSH and LQKENI. The CDR3 protein is CASSPIQGGDTEAFF. The CDR3 DNA reads TGTGCCAGCTCACCCATACAGGGCGGCGACACTGAAGCTTTCTTT.

The chain carries TRBV7-3 and TRBJ2-1; TRBD2 matches 9 bases. The CDR3 runs to 14 residues. The junction had 3 bases not matched to a gene; V was cut back by 2 bases and J by 7 bases. The germline V gene has CDR1 SGHTA and CDR2 FQGTGA. The CDR3 loop reads CASSLAGGTNEQFF. The CDR3 DNA sequence: TGTGCCAGCAGCTTAGCGGGAGGGACGAATGAGCAGTTCTTC.

This chain links TRBV29-1 with TRBJ1-1; TRBD1 might be the D (5 bases). Trimming pared 6 bases from V and 4 bases from J, leaving 18 bases between. The CDR3 extends over 14 amino acids. CDR1 is SQVTM and CDR2 is ANQGSEA in the germline V gene. The CDR3 is CSVVWGKGPTEAFF. CDR3 sequence (DNA): TGCAGCGTCGTATGGGGAAAGGGGCCCACTGAAGCTTTCTTT.

The V and J genes are TRBV5-6 and TRBJ2-1; 9 bases align to TRBD1. CDR1 and CDR2 from the germline V gene are SGHDT and YYEEEE. Unmatched junction bases numbered 7, after V lost 3 bases and J lost 0 bases. The CDR3 runs 17 residues. CDR3 region: CASSSTGGLSSYNEQFF. In DNA form, the CDR3 reads TGTGCCAGCAGCTCAACAGGGGGCCTCAGCTCCTACAATGAGCAGTTCTTC.

The genes are TRBV9 and TRBJ2-7; TRBD1 is a possible D gene (5 bases). Trimming left V 0 bases short and J 2 bases short, with 9 bases between. This CDR3 is built from 14 residues. Germline values: CDR1 SGDLS, CDR2 YYNGEE. Here the CDR3 reads CASSVGADTYEQYF. Here the CDR3 DNA reads TGTGCCAGCAGCGTAGGGGCGGACACCTACGAGCAGTACTTC.

This chain links TRBV7-8 with TRBJ2-3; D gene ambiguous. Germline V gives CDR1 SGHVS, CDR2 FQNEAQ. Between the trimmed V and J ends, which lost 1 base and 4 bases, there was a span of 12 bases. The CDR3 runs 15 residues. The CDR3 is CASSLEGRLADTQYF. The CDR3 DNA is TGTGCCAGCAGCTTAGAAGGCAGGTTAGCAGATACGCAGTATTTT.

CDR3 DNA sequence: TGTGCCTCTAGGACAGGTGGGAACACTGAAGCTTTCTTT. Translation gives CASRTGGNTEAFF. The rearrangement uses TRBV30 and TRBJ1-1; 7 bases are shared with TRBD1. This CDR3 contains 13 residues. Germline CDR1 reads GTSNPN; CDR2 reads SVGIG (reference sequence). The V and J ends lost 7 bases and 1 base, in that order; junction bases with no gene match: 6.

This clone was counted many times. V and J are TRBV28 and TRBJ2-3; D call uncertain. The CDR3 has 13 amino acids. Germline CDR1 MDHEN, CDR2 SYDVKM. The ends were cut back, 5 bases at V and 8 bases at J, with 14 bases in the middle. The CDR3 sequence is CASSLTSTFTQYF. CDR3 in DNA: TGTGCCAGCAGTCTTACCTCGACATTTACGCAGTATTTT. Full variable domain (remainder filled in from reference TRBV28 and TRBJ2-3): DVKVTQSSRYLVKRTGEKVFLECVQDMDHENMFWYRQDPGLGLRLIYFSYDVKMKEKGDIPEGYSVSREKKERFSLILESASTNQTSMYLCASSLTSTFTQYFGPGTRLTVL.

V gene TRBV7-9 combines with J gene TRBJ2-5; TRBD2 matches 10 bases. V was pared by 4 bases and J by 1 base, with 6 bases of the junction left unmatched. The CDR3 runs to 16 residues. Germline loops: CDR1 SEHNR, CDR2 FQNEAQ (reference sequence). The CDR3 coding sequence is TGTGCCAGCAGCTCCTCGGGACTAGCGATCCAAGAGACCCAGTACTTC. It encodes CASSSSGLAIQETQYF. Full variable domain (rest looked up from reference TRBV7-9 and TRBJ2-5): DTGVSQNPRHKITKRGQNVTFRCDPISEHNRLYWYRQTLGQGPEFLTYFQNEAQLEKSRLLSDRFSAERPKGSFSTLEIQRTEQGDSAMYLCASSSSGLAIQETQYFGPGTRLLVL.

The chain recombines TRBV5-1 with TRBJ1-1; 8 bases align to TRBD1. V lost 0 bases to trimming and J lost 5 bases; unmatched junction nucleotides: 9. The length of the CDR3 is 16 residues. Per the germline V gene, CDR1 is SGHRS and CDR2 is YFSETQ. The DNA of the CDR3 is TGCGCCAGCAGCTTGGGACGGACAGGGAGGGTTACTGAAGCTTTCTTT. As protein: CASSLGRTGRVTEAFF.

Only a few counts were recorded for this clone. This chain links TRBV28 with TRBJ2-7; maybe TRBD2 (6 bases). CDR1 is MDHEN and CDR2 is SYDVKM in the germline V gene. This CDR3 spans 10 amino acids. The CDR3 loop is CATVGGEQYF. The CDR3 coding sequence is TGTGCAACCGTCGGGGGAGAGCAGTACTTC.

V and J are TRBV11-2 and TRBJ2-7; 13 bases are shared with TRBD2. Looked up from germline, CDR1 is SGHAT and CDR2 is FQNNGV. This CDR3 has 17 amino acids. Trimming removed 1 base from V and 5 bases from J; junction bases left unmatched: 8. The DNA for the CDR3 is TGTGCCAGCAGCTTAGGTCGACTAGCGGGAGGCAACCACGAGCAGTACTTC. This translates into CASSLGRLAGGNHEQYF.

The chain has TRBV2 and TRBJ1-4; the D gene is possibly TRBD1 (6 bases). Germline assignment: CDR1 SNHLY and CDR2 FYNNEI. The CDR3 spans 18 residues. The V gene lost 8 bases and the J gene lost 3 bases, with 25 bases spanning the gap. For the CDR3, the DNA is TGTGCCAGCTTCCCAGGACTGCTTCGAAGGGGGTCTAATGAAAAACTGTTTTTT. This codes for CASFPGLLRRGSNEKLFF.

This chain uses TRBV19 with TRBJ2-1, with TRBD2 identical over 10 bases. Trimming removed 3 bases from V and 5 bases from J; junction bases left unmatched: 4. The germline V gene has CDR1 LNHDA and CDR2 SQIVND (reference sequence). The CDR3 spans 15 residues. CDR3 protein: CASSIPAGGDNEQFF. The CDR3 nucleotides read TGTGCCAGTAGTATTCCAGCGGGAGGGGACAATGAGCAGTTCTTC.

This clone has just a few counts. The chain recombines TRBV5-1 with TRBJ2-7, with a weak D call TRBD1 (6 bases). Germline CDR1 is SGHRS and CDR2 is YFSETQ. Between the trimmed V and J ends, which lost 3 bases and 5 bases, there was a span of 9 bases. The CDR3 is 12 residues long. For the CDR3, the DNA is TGCGCCAGCAGCTGGGGGCGCGACGAGCAGTACTTC. Amino acids: CASSWGRDEQYF.

The CDR3 region has the DNA TGCAGCGTTGTCCGGGCTGGGGCCAACGTCCTGACTTTC. Protein: CSVVRAGANVLTF. The chain links TRBV29-1 to TRBJ2-6; D call uncertain. Germline lookup yields CDR1 SQVTM and CDR2 ANQGSEA. The CDR3 is 13 amino acids. The ends were cut back, 4 bases at V and 2 bases at J, with 6 bases in the middle.

The chain has TRBV7-9 and TRBJ2-3, with 7 bases fitting TRBD1. CDR1 is SEHNR, CDR2 FQNEAQ, per germline (reference sequence). This CDR3 spans 15 amino acids. The ends lost 4 bases at V and 2 bases at J; junction bases unmatched: 6. The CDR3 DNA reads as TGTGCCAGCAGCTCAACGGGACAGAACACAGATACGCAGTATTTT. Its protein is CASSSTGQNTDTQYF. Complete variable domain (other parts from reference TRBV7-9 and TRBJ2-3): DTGVSQNPRHKITKRGQNVTFRCDPISEHNRLYWYRQTLGQGPEFLTYFQNEAQLEKSRLLSDRFSAERPKGSFSTLEIQRTEQGDSAMYLCASSSTGQNTDTQYFGPGTRLTVL.

The V gene is TRBV19, the J gene TRBJ1-1; D possibly corresponds to TRBD1 (6 bases). Germline assignment: CDR1 LNHDA and CDR2 SQIVND (reference sequence). V shed 3 bases and J shed 1 base, with 12 bases lying between them. There are 15 residues in the CDR3. The CDR3 protein is CASSIFGQPNTEAFF. The CDR3 DNA follows: TGTGCCAGTAGTATTTTTGGACAGCCGAACACTGAAGCTTTCTTT.

The chain combines TRBV5-4 with TRBJ2-1; 9 bases line up with TRBD1. Germline CDR1 SGHNT, CDR2 YYREEE (reference sequence). Trimming removed 4 bases from V and 3 bases from J; junction bases left unmatched: 5. CDR3 length: 15 amino acids. CDR3: CASSRNRGLYNEQFF. The CDR3 nucleotides read TGTGCCAGCAGCCGTAACAGGGGGCTCTACAATGAGCAGTTCTTC.

This clone was recorded many times. The chain uses TRBV28 and TRBJ1-1; TRBD1 matches at 7 bases. Trimming removed 6 bases from V and 5 bases from J; junction bases left unmatched: 0. Germline V CDR1 and CDR2: MDHEN, SYDVKM. CDR3 length: 11 residues. The CDR3 DNA is TGTGCCAGCAGACAGGGGACTGAAGCTTTCTTT. Translation gives CASRQGTEAFF.

The chain links TRBV30 to TRBJ2-1, with D perhaps matching TRBD2 (5 bases). The CDR3 length is 13 residues. In germline, CDR1 is GTSNPN, CDR2 SVGIG (reference sequence). The V and J ends lost 2 bases and 5 bases respectively, with 10 bases between them. As DNA, the CDR3 is TGTGCCTGGAGTTGGAACGGGAACAATGAGCAGTTCTTC. Translating it yields CAWSWNGNNEQFF. Drawing the rest from reference TRBV30 and TRBJ2-1, the complete variable domain is SQTIHQWPATLVQPVGSPLSLECTVEGTSNPNLYWYRQAAGRGLQLLFYSVGIGQISSEVPQNLSASRPQDRQFILSSKKLLLSDSGFYLCAWSWNGNNEQFFGPGTRLTVL.

The chain joins TRBV7-3 to TRBJ1-2, with D possibly matching TRBD1 (6 bases). This CDR3 region has 13 residues. With 5 bases removed from V and 14 bases from J, the gap between germline ends came to 21 bases. Looked up from germline, CDR1 is SGHTA and CDR2 is FQGTGA. The CDR3 here is CASSKAPGAALTF. The CDR3 bases are TGTGCCAGCAGCAAAGCCCCAGGGGCCGCGCTTACCTTC.

This clone has only a few counts. This chain connects TRBV19 to TRBJ1-5; the D gene is possibly TRBD1 (5 bases). The CDR3 is 14 residues long. Trimming left V 3 bases short and J 7 bases short, with 13 bases between. The germline gives CDR1 LNHDA, CDR2 SQIVND (reference sequence). The CDR3 DNA is TGTGCCAGTAGTATTGGGGGGAGGCTCCAGCCCCAGCATTTT. The encoded protein is CASSIGGRLQPQHF.

V gene TRBV5-4 combines with J gene TRBJ2-7, with a tentative D call TRBD2 (6 bases). Trimming stripped 4 bases from V and 4 bases from J, with 12 bases between. The CDR3 runs 13 residues. Germline V gene data show CDR1 as SGHNT and CDR2 as YYREEE (reference sequence). Here the CDR3 DNA reads TGTGCCAGCAGCCCCGGCGGGGTTTACGAGCAGTACGTC. The encoded protein is CASSPGGVYEQYV.

The V gene is TRBV12-3 or TRBV12-4, the J gene TRBJ1-5; maybe TRBD1 (6 bases). This CDR3 is built from 13 residues. Deletions cut 5 bases from V and 5 bases from J, with 10 bases between. The CDR3 sequence is CASSPQGHQPQHF. The CDR3 DNA sequence: TGTGCCAGCAGTCCCCAGGGGCATCAGCCCCAGCATTTT.

The chain links TRBV6-5 to TRBJ2-5; no definite D call. Germline CDR1 and CDR2: MNHEY and SVGAGI. Deletions cut 0 bases from V and 1 base from J, with 9 bases between. The CDR3 is made up of 15 amino acids. CDR3 amino acids: CASSYSTVTQETQYF. The DNA of the CDR3 is TGTGCCAGCAGTTACTCTACGGTCACCCAAGAGACCCAGTACTTC.

In its sample, this clone was seen once. The CDR3 protein is CAWSVLGGYGYTF. The CDR3 nucleotides are TGTGCCTGGAGTGTATTGGGGGGGTATGGCTACACCTTC. The chain links TRBV30 to TRBJ1-2; maybe TRBD1 (5 bases). Per the germline V gene, CDR1 is GTSNPN and CDR2 is SVGIG (reference sequence). This CDR3 is built from 13 residues. Between the trimmed V and J ends, which lost 0 bases and 5 bases, there was a span of 10 bases.

V is TRBV6-5 and J is TRBJ2-7, with D tentatively TRBD2 (6 bases). V shed 8 bases and J shed 7 bases, with 18 bases lying between them. Germline CDR1 MNHEY, CDR2 SVGAGI. The CDR3 loop spans 13 amino acids. Here the CDR3 DNA reads TGTGCCAGCCTCCGCGGGGACGTAGGTGAGCAGTACTTC. Translating gives CASLRGDVGEQYF.

V gene TRBV4-1 combines with J gene TRBJ2-7; tentatively, D is TRBD1 (6 bases). The germline CDR1 and CDR2 sequences are MGHRA and YSYEKL. V lost 0 bases to trimming and J lost 7 bases, with 13 bases between them. The CDR3 loop spans 14 amino acids. The CDR3, as DNA: TGCGCCAGCAGCCAAGAGCCGGACAGAGTTGAGCAGTACTTC. Its translation is CASSQEPDRVEQYF.

The genes are TRBV21-1 and TRBJ2-3; no check of the table's D call, TRBD1, against the DNA was made. TRBV21-1 is tagged as a pseudogene. The CDR3 covers 18 residues. This CDR3 is CASSKVNREDEGTDTQYF. The CDR3 DNA sequence: TGTGCCAGCAGCAAAGTTAACAGGGAAGACGAGGGCACAGATACGCAGTATTTT.

The chain is built from TRBV7-3 and TRBJ2-3; no clear D gene. Between the trimmed V and J ends, which lost 1 base and 6 bases, there was a span of 14 bases. Germline V gene sequence: CDR1 SGHTA, CDR2 FQGTGA. CDR3 length: 15 residues. The chain's CDR3 is CASSLRADFRDTQYF. The CDR3 bases are TGTGCCAGCAGCTTAAGAGCTGACTTTAGGGATACGCAGTATTTT.

The CDR3 DNA sequence: TGTGCCAGCACCTTAGACAAGACTGAAGCTTTCTTT. Its protein product is CASTLDKTEAFF. This chain joins TRBV2 and TRBJ1-1; D remains unclear. The V end was cut by 7 bases, the J end by 5 bases, with 11 bases between. Looked up from germline, CDR1 is SNHLY and CDR2 is FYNNEI. This CDR3 has 12 residues.